Detailed here is one T cell receptor beta chain. The specificity of this receptor is unknown. Base qualities are not at hand, and no much larger clone is one base apart. The cohort comprised around 690 healthy bone marrow donors. Cohort members were all nominally healthy when sampled, although unrecorded immune exposures were likely present. The donor tested CMV seronegative, placing the donor among the 300 to 450 seronegative members of the cohort. Every donor gave a peripheral blood sample, and the peripheral blood mononuclear cells from that sample were used for TCR beta sequencing. The Qiagen DNeasy Blood Extraction Kit was used to extract genomic DNA from the blood cell samples. For CDR1 and CDR2, the germline V gene (reference sequence) lists MNHEY and SMNVEV. V was cut back by 4 bases and J by 6 bases, leaving a gap of 10 bases between them. From its cysteine to its phenylalanine, the CDR3 spans 13 amino acids. Only the CDR3 DNA stays, 39 bases, in frame from base 1.

These data originate in a study of cytomegalovirus exposure and HLA in healthy donors (TCRdb year 2017). Study-wide context: An earlier analysis of several hundred of the donors reported about 300 Gb of sequence data and some 110 million unique TCR beta sequences obtained from about 180 million T cells. Of the 300 to 450 genotyped donors, over 65% fell in the genetic ancestry cluster associated with self-reported Caucasian donors. HLA typing included class I and class II loci at four-digit resolution. The number of donors typed differed by locus, with roughly 620-640 for A, B, C, DRB1 and DQB1, more than 500 for DQA1, some 570 for DPA1, and around 430 for DPB1. In a later genetic analysis, genome-wide SNP genotypes for about 65% of the roughly 670 donors were used, and that subset was treated as a discovery cohort. Because of strong linkage in the cohort, four or five DR-DQ haplotypes were treated as single units for association and clustering. Besides the first cohort of some 670 subjects, a separate validation cohort made up of roughly 120 different subjects was used. Using immunosequencing, the study profiled T cell repertoires from approximately 700 subjects and related those repertoires to cytomegalovirus serostatus. Among a few hundred genotyped donors of the cohort, an average of 235,054 unique TCR beta nucleotide sequences were sequenced per donor, around 20% of them non-productive. Every discovery cohort repertoire had been produced on one sequencing platform. Rather than using new phenotypic data, the later analysis identified candidate immune exposures from TCR beta sequences and from how often those sequences occurred across donors. To decide whether each TCR beta V gene segment behaved as functional or pseudogenic, an earlier analysis of 587 of the donors relied on high-throughput TCR beta sequencing. Donor age, sex, ethnicity and CMV serostatus were compiled alongside the repertoire data. The study aimed to test whether cataloging public T cell receptors could reveal signatures of past pathogen exposure. To study patterns of TCR occurrence, a later analysis re-analyzed previously published TCR beta repertoires from more than 550 donors and added high-resolution HLA genotyping. To predict cytomegalovirus infection status, the study combined high-throughput TCR immunosequencing, statistical association of individual TCRs with disease status, and machine learning. Roughly 300 gigabases of sequencing data and 70 million to 85 million unique TCR sequences were included in an early release covering around 650 HLA-typed donors.

Points the paper makes about the study in general: A cluster of highly shared sequence variants was judged likely to represent a technical artifact of the sequencing pipeline. The authors suggested that the approach could potentially be generalized to other disease states and immunological phenotypes. In an earlier analysis of around 500 of the donors, most TCR beta V segments appeared in productive rearrangements about 87% or about 30% of the time, broadly matching IMGT annotations. When HLA alleles, especially DR and DQ, strongly co-occurred, attributing TCR associations to individual alleles was difficult. A few of the identified cytomegalovirus-associated TCR beta chains were confirmed in vitro to be specific for cytomegalovirus antigens. The earlier analysis of about 600 of the donors excluded roughly 17 rarely observed V segments, including chromosome 9 orphons, because counts were too low. Several of the top co-occurrence clusters appeared to be linked to parvovirus B19, influenza, CMV and Epstein-Barr virus, according to a later analysis. Sequencing depth was assumed to be roughly uniform across donors in the presence/absence analyses, though that assumption may not hold. In a later analysis, 16,951 TCR beta sequences were associated with specific HLA alleles at a false discovery rate of 0.05. Some IMGT-functional V segments, including TRBV6-2 and TRBV6-3, could not be told apart with the 87-base-pair reads, so those segments were excluded. Because HLA typing was missing for some donors at each locus, association tests included only the typed subset. Compared with the approximately 720-donor mean, donors in an Asian-associated ancestry cluster had fewer N-insertions in productive TCRs, according to a later genetic analysis. An association between a missense DCLRE1C variant and V-gene and J-gene trimming of TCR beta chains was found in a later genetic analysis and replicated in an independent cohort. In a later analysis, HLA-associated TCR beta chains showed more clonal expansion and lower generation probabilities than non-associated chains that were equally common. According to a later analysis, most CMV-associated TCR beta chains appeared to be HLA-restricted, and the HLA associations seemed to be driven largely by CMV exposure. A further reported finding was that TCR beta sequences accurately predicted the HLA-A and HLA-B alleles for most subjects in the first cohort. According to a later analysis, TCR association rates differed among HLA loci, with DRB1 alleles showing the most associated TCRs and HLA-C alleles showing the fewest. A total of fewer than 200 TCR beta chains were listed by the study as associated with cytomegalovirus. In both the original and validation cohorts, the classifier was reported to diagnose cytomegalovirus status with high specificity and sensitivity. This cohort had only TCR beta chains sequenced, and the lack of alpha or paired-chain data limited which features could be detected. Correlated functional status among segregating V segments might reflect linkage disequilibrium, but an unknown experimental factor could not be ruled out. Most TCR sequences were seen in very few donors, while some public TCRs were found in many individuals. The only immune exposure information available for the cohort was CMV serostatus.

The library was made by the immunoSEQ multiplex PCR assay. For the multiplex PCR, a mixture combining 60 forward primers for TCR Vbeta segments and 13 reverse primers for TCR Jbeta segments was used. The CDR3 region of rearranged TCR beta genes was amplified from genomic DNA by a multiplex PCR assay. The amplified TCR beta libraries were sequenced on the Illumina HiSeq System as 87-base-pair reads. The authors' analysis ran thus. In a later analysis, tens of millions of unique TCR beta chains were counted across the roughly 670 repertoires, and roughly 11 million of these chains were shared by at least two donors. To remove PCR and sequencing errors, raw reads were error-corrected and collapsed into unique sequences using a nearest-neighbor algorithm that merged closely related sequences. V, D and J gene segments were assigned by aligning CDR3 sequences to IMGT reference sequences. Each retained sequence needed at least a six-nucleotide match to both a V gene segment and a J gene segment. Rearrangements were classified as productive when the CDR3 lacked stop codons and remained in frame with V and J, and all other rearrangements were classified as non-productive. CDR3 was defined by IMGT convention, running from the second conserved V-encoded cysteine to the conserved J-encoded phenylalanine. Sequences without an unambiguous match to a single V gene segment were excluded from the earlier analysis of about 600 of the donors. An earlier analysis of 500 to 600 of the donors classified V segments as functional when productive rearrangements were above 56.7% and as segregating when the standard deviation between donors was above 5%. To diagnose cytomegalovirus status from the catalog of TCR beta chain sequences, a statistical classification framework was built. In a later analysis, V and J genes were assigned by comparing TCR nucleotide sequences against IMGT/GENE-DB human TR gene sequences. A later analysis assigned CDR3 sequences and most-parsimonious VDJ recombination scenarios with the TCRdist pipeline. In a later analysis, each TCR beta chain was defined by its CDR3 amino acid sequence together with its V-gene family, and reads without a unique V-gene family were excluded. In a later analysis, some 600 highly shared, low-generation-probability nucleotide sequences were removed to address suspected cross-contamination and a sequencing artifact. In a later analysis, a clonal expansion index for each public chain was calculated from normalized within-repertoire ranks of inferred template counts. In a later analysis, generation probabilities were computed with a VDJ recombination model fitted to out-of-frame rearrangements, and the resulting probabilities were checked against IGoR. A later analysis scored TCR-TCR, TCR-HLA and TCR-CMV co-occurrence with hypergeometric tests, applying a repertoire-size bias correction to TCR pairs. To estimate false discovery rates, a later analysis permuted the HLA or CMV assignments 20 times. A later analysis grouped co-occurring TCRs with DBSCAN, adding TCRdist sequence similarity when clustering within HLA-allele-positive subsets. Repertoires with fewer than 30,000 or more than 120,000 public chains, plus five repertoires with anomalous nucleotide sharing, were excluded from co-occurrence clustering. The source is immuneACCESS, and TCRdb retained only in-frame sequences with V and J called. Part of the clones is not carried over; for the studies checked, unresolved V genes explain less than half of this, and the remainder is unexplained. V and J calls plus clone size are reproduced from that table; the DNA served to infer D and trimming. The sample has 110,000 to 150,000 clones on record, around 75% of them singletons. Around 3% of the sample comes from the top ten.

The chain joins TRBV27 to TRBJ2-1; a confident D gene designation cannot be given. The sample comprised PBMCs. The sequence was obtained from a female donor in good health and CMV-seronegative. DNA sequence: TGTGCCAGCAGTTCCGGTGGTGGCAATGAGCAGTTCTTC. It codes for CASSSGGGNEQFF.